Detailed here is one T cell receptor (beta chain). TCRdb reprocessed the RT-PCR reads with MiXCR, giving one entry per CDR3 protein. Of about 540,000 distinct CDR3 sequences in the sample, 20% to 25% were seen once. This sample is part of a study of response to subunit inactivated influenza vaccine. These records were also assigned to another study, of T cells expressing NK-cell markers. That paper notes: cDNA encoding TCR beta was synthesized via 5'RACE template switching incorporating UMIs.

The input for sequencing was CD4+ T cells sorted from PBMCs, taken 11 to 12 days after vaccination. This TCR was recovered from a man aged 50-60 years who received an inactivated influenza vaccine.

In DNA, the CDR3 is TGTGCCAGCAGGGTAGGCCAGCCCCAGCATTTT. This translates into CASRVGQPQHF. The V and J genes are TRBV27 and TRBJ1-5; no firm D call. In germline, CDR1 is MNHEY, CDR2 SMNVEV (reference sequence). V lost 6 bases, J lost 7 bases, and 7 bases lay in between. The CDR3 has 11 residues.